Given below is one T cell receptor beta chain in context. The data stem from a study of shared clonotypes between healthy human individuals. In the study overall: The plates for each donor numbered three CD4 naive, three CD4 memory, two CD8 naive and one CD8 memory.

Germline V gene sequence: CDR1 WNHNN, CDR2 SYGVQD (reference sequence). Trimming shortened V by 5 bases and J by 8 bases, and 15 bases separated the two germline ends. The CDR3 covers 13 residues. The deep-level immunoSEQ assay was used. Measured with immunoSEQ multiplex PCR; TCRdb has only the in-frame clones, and not every one. The sample shows over a million clones, around 97% of them seen only once. This TCR was sampled from a young man in good health. The sample was naive CD4+ T cells sorted from blood. Subset noted: CD45RA+ positively selected. The chain carries TRBV10-1 and TRBJ1-2; D is unclear. CDR3 residues: CASSPVADGGYTF. CDR3 DNA: TGCGCCAGCAGTCCCGTGGCAGACGGGGGCTACACCTTC.